This entry lists 5 T cell receptor beta chains sequenced from one sample in a study of T cells in Graves' hyperthyroidism and ophthalmopathy (dated by TCRdb to about 2019). Receptors were amplified or captured by multiplex PCR. TCRdb records Illumina HiSeq 2000 as the sequencer. The TCR beta CDR3 regions were amplified from the RNA transcripts. The TCR CDR3 was subjected to a first round of RT-PCR using the HTBI primer set and the Qiagen OneStep RT-PCR kit. The public reads were run again by TCRdb, first through fastp at Q25 and then through MiXCR, and only productive beta chains were kept. One record per CDR3 amino acid sequence lists the most common genes and DNA. The sample table records over 200,000 distinct CDR3 sequences; roughly 15% of these occur just once. Roughly 13% of the sample lies in the top ten. Sequencing was done on a sample of blood. These receptors came from a woman between 40 and 55 years old with Graves' hyperthyroidism that later progressed to Graves' ophthalmopathy.

In this sample, this clonotype turned up many times. The genes are TRBV6-1 and TRBJ1-5, with a weak D call TRBD1 (6 bases). V was clipped by 5 bases and J by 2 bases, with 13 bases between them. This CDR3 comprises 15 residues. CDR1 and CDR2 from the germline V gene are MNHNS and SASEGT. CDR3 loop: CASSSQGGRNQPQHF. As DNA, the CDR3 is TGTGCCAGCAGTTCACAGGGTGGCCGCAATCAGCCCCAGCATTTT.

On this clonotype itself: A much larger clone lies a single base off, so this may be a read error. The rearrangement joins TRBV4-1 to TRBJ1-6; 8 positions agree with TRBD1. Germline V gene sequence: CDR1 MGHRA, CDR2 YSYEKL. The CDR3 has 16 residues. The CDR3 nucleotides are TGCGCCAGCAGCCAGACCCACAGGGGGTTAAATTCACCCCTCCAGTTT. Its protein is CASSQTHRGLNSPLQF.

This clonotype was observed a handful of times. V usage is TRBV6-1 and J usage is TRBJ1-6; TRBD1 matches at 8 bases. J lost 10 bases, V lost 6 bases, and 8 bases had no gene match. This CDR3 region has 14 residues. The germline V gene has CDR1 MNHNS and CDR2 SASEGT. CDR3 DNA sequence: TGTGCCAGCAGGAGGACAGGGATAGGCTCACCCCTCCACTTT. Its protein is CASRRTGIGSPLHF.

Many counts were recorded for this clonotype. The chain uses TRBV28 and TRBJ2-3, with 7 bases matching TRBD1. Germline lookup yields CDR1 MDHEN and CDR2 SYDVKM. This CDR3 has 14 amino acids. Trimming at V came to 3 bases and at J to 2 bases, leaving 2 bases not matched to a gene. The CDR3 DNA is TGTGCCAGCAGTTTGGGACAGATCACAGATACGCAGTATTTT. Amino acids: CASSLGQITDTQYF. Drawing the rest from reference TRBV28 and TRBJ2-3, the complete variable domain is DVKVTQSSRYLVKRTGEKVFLECVQDMDHENMFWYRQDPGLGLRLIYFSYDVKMKEKGDIPEGYSVSREKKERFSLILESASTNQTSMYLCASSLGQITDTQYFGPGTRLTVL.

This rearrangement joins TRBV27 to TRBJ2-1; the match to TRBD2 covers 7 bases. Per germline, CDR1 MNHEY and CDR2 SMNVEV (reference sequence). This CDR3 contains 16 residues. V shed 6 bases, J shed 7 bases, and the junction held 15 bases outside the gene matches. The CDR3 DNA reads as TGTGCCAGCAGCACCCCTGGGAGGGCCTCTTGGAATGAGCAGTTCTTC. Its protein product is CASSTPGRASWNEQFF.